The 16 T cell receptor beta chains given below trace back to one sample, sequenced in a study of cytomegalovirus exposure and HLA in healthy donors. The PCR contained 60 Vbeta and 13 Jbeta primers. Generated by immunoSEQ multiplex PCR, the TCRdb table keeps only in-frame clones and is missing some. Among roughly 120,000 clones, more than 70% were seen once, and the ten largest hold 0.85% to 1.3%. The sequenced sample consisted of PBMCs. These receptor sequences come from a human donor in good health.

The J gene is TRBJ2-3, the V gene TRBV5-1, with D possibly TRBD1 on 5 matching bases. The germline V gene has CDR1 SGHRS and CDR2 YFSETQ. The V end lost 4 bases, the J end lost 2 bases, and 8 bases lay between the germline ends. The CDR3 is 13 amino acids. The CDR3: CASSAGHTDTQYF. CDR3 nucleotide sequence: TGCGCCAGCAGCGCCGGACACACAGATACGCAGTATTTT.

J is TRBJ2-7 and V is TRBV6-5, with D possibly TRBD1 on 5 matching bases. The CDR3 is 13 residues long. Germline V lookup: CDR1 MNHEY, CDR2 SVGAGI. V was clipped by 6 bases and J by 6 bases, with 15 bases between them. CDR3 loop: CASRRDRKSEQYF. The CDR3 DNA reads as TGTGCCAGCAGACGCGACAGAAAGAGCGAGCAGTACTTC.

The chain employs TRBV9 and TRBJ1-4; 10 nucleotides match TRBD1. The CDR3 is made up of 17 amino acids. The germline V gene encodes CDR1 SGDLS and CDR2 YYNGEE. V lost 6 bases to trimming and J lost 3 bases; unmatched junction nucleotides: 11. In DNA form, the CDR3 reads TGTGCCAGCACCCCCGGGGGACAGGGGTCCGCTAATGAAAAACTGTTTTTT. This translates into CASTPGGQGSANEKLFF.

This clone has only a few counts. The chain combines TRBV7-9 with TRBJ1-3; 7 positions agree with TRBD1. Germline values: CDR1 SEHNR, CDR2 FQNEAQ (reference sequence). Trimming at V came to 4 bases and at J to 2 bases, leaving 5 bases not matched to a gene. The CDR3 has 15 amino acids. In DNA, the CDR3 is TGTGCCAGCAGCTCCACCGACAGGGCTGGAAACACCATATATTTT. It translates to CASSSTDRAGNTIYF.

This chain connects TRBV19 to TRBJ1-3; D is uncertain. Germline-derived CDR1 and CDR2 are LNHDA and SQIVND (reference sequence). CDR3 length equals 13 residues. The germline V and J ends were trimmed by 10 bases and 0 bases, with 10 bases remaining between them. The CDR3 DNA sequence: TGTGCCACCTCCGCGGCCTCTGGAAACACCATATATTTT. It is translated as CATSAASGNTIYF.

The chain links TRBV5-6 to TRBJ1-5; the D gene is possibly TRBD1 (6 bases). The CDR3 length is 16 residues. Trimming removed 4 bases from V and 0 bases from J, with 14 bases in between. CDR1 is SGHDT and CDR2 is YYEEEE in the germline V gene. This CDR3 is CASSGRGSNSNQPQHF. CDR3 nucleotide sequence: TGTGCCAGCAGCGGAAGGGGGTCCAATAGCAATCAGCCCCAGCATTTT. The full variable domain, its missing parts supplied by reference TRBV5-6 and TRBJ1-5, is DAGVTQSPTHLIKTRGQQVTLRCSPKSGHDTVSWYQQALGQGPQFIFQYYEEEERQRGNFPDRFSGHQFPNYSSELNVNALLLGDSALYLCASSGRGSNSNQPQHFGDGTRLSIL.

J is TRBJ2-5 and V is TRBV14; TRBD1 aligns across 7 bases. V lost 4 bases and J lost 5; bases outside the gene matches: 7. CDR1 is SGHDN and CDR2 is FVKESK in the germline V gene. The CDR3 totals 14 residues. CDR3 DNA sequence: TGTGCCAGCAGCCCCAATAGGGGGCGGGAGACCCAGTACTTC. This gives the protein CASSPNRGRETQYF.

The chain combines TRBV5-1 with TRBJ2-5, with 11 bases that match TRBD2. The CDR3 spans 16 residues. The germline V gene encodes CDR1 SGHRS and CDR2 YFSETQ. The trim removed 5 bases at V and 2 bases at J, leaving 8 bases unmatched. CDR3 amino acids: CASSKRGTSGQETQYF. The CDR3, as DNA: TGCGCCAGCAGTAAGAGGGGGACTAGCGGACAAGAGACCCAGTACTTC.

This clone was detected only a few times. The rearrangement links TRBV7-9 to TRBJ1-1, with a weak D call TRBD1 (6 bases). CDR3 length: 16 residues. Germline CDR1 reads SEHNR; CDR2 reads FQNEAQ (reference sequence). Trimming stripped 5 bases from V and 0 bases from J, with 16 bases between. CDR3 in DNA: TGTGCCAGCAGCCCCGGTGGGCAGGGGTTGAACACTGAAGCTTTCTTT. As protein: CASSPGGQGLNTEAFF. Full variable domain (rest looked up from reference TRBV7-9 and TRBJ1-1): DTGVSQNPRHKITKRGQNVTFRCDPISEHNRLYWYRQTLGQGPEFLTYFQNEAQLEKSRLLSDRFSAERPKGSFSTLEIQRTEQGDSAMYLCASSPGGQGLNTEAFFGQGTRLTVV.

The rearrangement links TRBV4-1 to TRBJ2-7; D perhaps matches TRBD2 (5 bases). This CDR3 contains 12 residues. Trimming cost V 0 bases and J 6 bases, with 6 bases left between them. CDR1 and CDR2 from the germline V gene are MGHRA and YSYEKL. The CDR3 DNA reads TGCGCCAGCAGCCAAGAAGGAGGCGAGCAGTACTTC. Protein sequence: CASSQEGGEQYF.

J is TRBJ1-5 and V is TRBV6-6; no clear D gene. V was clipped by 6 bases and J by 0 bases, with 6 bases between them. This CDR3 is 13 amino acids long. CDR1 and CDR2 (germline): MNHNY, SVGAGI (reference sequence). The DNA of the CDR3 is TGTGCCAGCAGCACCGGTAGCAATCAGCCCCAGCATTTT. Amino acids: CASSTGSNQPQHF.

The chain uses TRBV5-6 and TRBJ2-3; 9 positions match TRBD1. Germline V gene data show CDR1 as SGHDT and CDR2 as YYEEEE. Trimming removed 5 bases from V and 4 bases from J; junction bases left unmatched: 8. This CDR3 contains 15 residues. CDR3 sequence (DNA): TGTGCCAGCAGGGACCCGGGACAGGGACCAGATACGCAGTATTTT. This gives the protein CASRDPGQGPDTQYF.

This chain uses TRBV6-5 with TRBJ2-7; 9 bases map to TRBD1. V gave up 4 bases and J gave up 6 bases; unmatched junction bases: 7. Germline-derived CDR1 and CDR2 are MNHEY and SVGAGI. The CDR3 totals 14 residues. CDR3: CASSWGQGTSEQYF. CDR3 DNA: TGTGCCAGCAGTTGGGGACAGGGAACATCCGAGCAGTACTTC.

V usage is TRBV7-9 and J usage is TRBJ2-2; D not certain. V was pared by 2 bases and J by 7 bases, with 2 bases between. The CDR3 totals 11 residues. Germline CDR1 reads SEHNR; CDR2 reads FQNEAQ (reference sequence). The CDR3: CASSLYGELFF. The CDR3 DNA reads as TGTGCCAGCAGCTTATACGGGGAGCTGTTTTTT. Using reference TRBV7-9 and TRBJ2-2 for the parts outside the CDR3, the full variable domain is DTGVSQNPRHKITKRGQNVTFRCDPISEHNRLYWYRQTLGQGPEFLTYFQNEAQLEKSRLLSDRFSAERPKGSFSTLEIQRTEQGDSAMYLCASSLYGELFFGEGSRLTVL.

The sample holds a few counts of this clone. CDR3 DNA sequence: TGTGCCAGTAGTATGGTGGACAGGCGAGATGAAGCTTTCTTT. Translated, it gives CASSMVDRRDEAFF. V and J are TRBV19 and TRBJ1-1, with 7 bases that match TRBD1. Germline V gives CDR1 LNHDA, CDR2 SQIVND (reference sequence). The CDR3 loop spans 14 amino acids. V was clipped by 3 bases and J by 7 bases; unmatched bases: 8.

This clone was recorded a few times. The chain links TRBV4-1 to TRBJ2-1; 10 bases agree with TRBD2. Germline CDR1 and CDR2: MGHRA and YSYEKL. The CDR3 is 16 amino acids. Losses at the gene ends were 1 base for V and 4 bases for J; bases not matched to a gene: 4. This CDR3 reads CASSQAAAGGYNEQFF. CDR3 in DNA: TGCGCCAGCAGCCAAGCAGCAGCGGGGGGGTACAATGAGCAGTTCTTC.